The next 21 T cell receptor beta chains were all read from a single sample in a study of T-cell memory formation after mild COVID-19. TCRdb itself ran the 5' RACE reads through MiXCR, one entry per CDR3 protein. Among hundreds of thousands of distinct CDR3 sequences, 15% were seen once, and the ten largest hold around 24%. The sequenced sample consisted of PBMCs or a T cell subset sorted from them (not recorded which). These receptors all come from a man aged 18 to 30 who had mild COVID-19 (a few samples of this study predate the infection). Cell type and time point are not known.

This clonotype was found a few times. V and J are TRBV19 and TRBJ2-3; D is perhaps TRBD1 (6 bases). V was cut by 3 bases and J by 0 bases, with 13 bases left in between. Germline loops: CDR1 LNHDA, CDR2 SQIVND (reference sequence). CDR3 size: 16 residues. CDR3 in DNA: TGTGCCAGTAGTATTATGGGCAGGGGAAGCACAGATACGCAGTATTTT. Residues: CASSIMGRGSTDTQYF.

The CDR3 here is CASSLDLLAGGGDTQYF. For the CDR3, the DNA is TGTGCCAGCAGTTTAGACCTACTAGCGGGGGGTGGAGATACGCAGTATTTT. This chain uses TRBV12-3 or TRBV12-4 with TRBJ2-3; 12 bases fit TRBD2. V shed 1 base, J shed 5 bases, and the junction held 7 bases outside the gene matches. The CDR3 runs to 17 residues.

The J gene is TRBJ2-1, the V gene TRBV7-9; TRBD1 matches at 7 bases. The CDR3 has 15 residues. The ends lost 3 bases at V and 8 bases at J; junction bases unmatched: 10. CDR1 SEHNR and CDR2 FQNEAQ come from the germline V gene (reference sequence). In DNA form, the CDR3 reads TGTGCCAGCAGCTTCCGACAGGGAGAAGGGGATGAGCAGTTCTTC. This encodes CASSFRQGEGDEQFF.

This chain joins TRBV6-1 and TRBJ2-7; TRBD1 is a possible D gene (6 bases). CDR1 is MNHNS and CDR2 is SASEGT in the germline V gene. The CDR3 consists of 13 residues. V dropped 1 base and J dropped 3 bases, with 7 bases sitting between them. CDR3 amino acids: CASSEDRVYEQYF. As DNA, the CDR3 is TGTGCCAGCAGTGAAGACAGGGTCTACGAGCAGTACTTC.

The chain employs TRBV7-7 and TRBJ2-7; D is undetermined. CDR3 length: 15 amino acids. Germline V gene sequence: CDR1 SSHAT, CDR2 FNYEAQ (reference sequence). CDR3 bases: TGTGCTAGCAGCTTACTCCGAGACGTGGCAGTCGGGCAGTACGTC. The encoded protein is CASSLLRDVAVGQYV.

Many counts were recorded for this clonotype. The V and J genes are TRBV7-2 and TRBJ2-7; TRBD2 matches at 11 bases. The trim removed 5 bases at V and 5 bases at J, leaving 11 bases unmatched. Germline V gene data show CDR1 as SGHTA and CDR2 as FQGNSA. The CDR3 runs to 16 residues. CDR3 in amino acids: CASSATSGALPHEQYF. For the CDR3, the DNA is TGTGCCAGCAGCGCGACTAGCGGGGCCCTCCCCCACGAGCAGTACTTC.

This clonotype was seen more than once but under ten times. This chain connects TRBV11-2 to TRBJ2-7, with 7 bases identical to TRBD2. Trimming cost V 2 bases and J 2 bases; bases outside gene matches: 6. Germline CDR1 reads SGHAT; CDR2 reads FQNNGV. The CDR3 has 15 residues. CDR3 in amino acids: CASSLRAGSPYEQYF. In DNA form, the CDR3 reads TGTGCCAGCAGCTTAAGAGCGGGGAGTCCCTACGAGCAGTACTTC.

This clonotype has more than one count but fewer than ten. The chain uses TRBV7-9 and TRBJ1-5; no clear D. Germline CDR1 is SEHNR and CDR2 is FQNEAQ (reference sequence). V lost 5 bases and J 1 base, leaving 15 bases between the germline ends. This CDR3 region has 16 residues. For the CDR3, the DNA is TGTGCCAGCAGCCCCGGGAGTCCCCGGAGCAATCAGCCCCAGCATTTT. It specifies CASSPGSPRSNQPQHF.

This clonotype was picked up many times. The chain carries TRBV11-2 and TRBJ1-1; D gene unclear. V shed 3 bases and J shed 1 base, with 9 bases lying between them. This CDR3 comprises 14 residues. Per germline, CDR1 SGHAT and CDR2 FQNNGV. The DNA of the CDR3 is TGTGCCAGCAGCTTTGTTCGCCGGAACACTGAAGCTTTCTTT. Translation gives CASSFVRRNTEAFF.

This clonotype came up a few times. The V and J genes are TRBV7-3 and TRBJ2-3; D not resolved. The length of the CDR3 is 14 residues. Germline V lookup: CDR1 SGHTA, CDR2 FQGTGA. Trimming pared 5 bases from V and 0 bases from J, leaving 9 bases between. CDR3 bases: TGTGCCAGCAGCCCTGTCCCCAGCACAGATACGCAGTATTTT. Translated, it gives CASSPVPSTDTQYF.

This clonotype was observed a handful of times. The J gene is TRBJ1-1, the V gene TRBV11-2, with no clear D. Per germline, CDR1 SGHAT and CDR2 FQNNGV. The CDR3 contains 12 residues. The DNA of the CDR3 is TGTGGGGAGGCGGGAGCTAACACTGAAGCTTTCTTT. It encodes CGEAGANTEAFF.

V usage is TRBV7-2 and J usage is TRBJ2-6; D call uncertain. Germline V gene lookup returns CDR1 SGHTA and CDR2 FQGNSA. This CDR3 spans 15 amino acids. Trimming cost V 1 base and J 1 base, with 5 bases left between them. The CDR3 nucleotides read TGTGCCAGCAGCTTAGAGACTTCTGGGGCCAACGTCCTGACTTTC. It is translated as CASSLETSGANVLTF. The full variable domain, with the rest looked up from reference TRBV7-2 and TRBJ2-6, is GAGVSQSPSNKVTEKGKDVELRCDPISGHTALYWYRQSLGQGLEFLIYFQGNSAPDKSGLPSDRFSAERTGGSVSTLTIQRTQQEDSAVYLCASSLETSGANVLTFGAGSRLTVL.

The chain uses TRBV5-4 and TRBJ2-3; the match to TRBD2 covers 11 bases. V lost 4 bases to trimming and J lost 1 base; unmatched junction nucleotides: 5. There are 16 residues in the CDR3. Germline V gene lookup returns CDR1 SGHNT and CDR2 YYREEE (reference sequence). CDR3 DNA: TGTGCCAGCAGCCCGGGGACTAGCGGAGGCACAGATACGCAGTATTTT. Amino acids: CASSPGTSGGTDTQYF.

This clonotype was detected a few times. J is TRBJ2-3 and V is TRBV11-2; 12 nucleotides line up with TRBD2. CDR1 SGHAT and CDR2 FQNNGV come from the germline V gene. This CDR3 is built from 17 residues. V shed 8 bases and J 1 base; nucleotides not matched to a gene: 10. The DNA of the CDR3 is TGTGCCAGCTCCAAGGAACTAGCGGGGGGTGGCACAGATACGCAGTATTTT. Translated: CASSKELAGGGTDTQYF.

The CDR3 coding sequence is TGCAGTGCTAGTACTAGCGGAAGCACAGATACGCAGTATTTT. It specifies CSASTSGSTDTQYF. The chain has TRBV20-1 and TRBJ2-3; the match to TRBD2 covers 8 bases. Unmatched junction bases numbered 2, after V lost 3 bases and J lost 0 bases. The germline V gene encodes CDR1 DFQATT and CDR2 SNEGSKA (reference sequence). The CDR3 consists of 14 residues.

The chain uses TRBV6-5 and TRBJ1-5; D not resolved. Between the trimmed V and J ends, which lost 6 bases and 3 bases, there was a span of 12 bases. CDR3 length: 14 residues. The germline V gene encodes CDR1 MNHEY and CDR2 SVGAGI. The CDR3 DNA follows: TGTGCCAGCAGCCGAGACGGGTACAATCAGCCCCAGCATTTT. Translation gives CASSRDGYNQPQHF.

The chain couples TRBV4-1 to TRBJ1-1; D is possibly TRBD1 (6 bases). V lost 2 bases and J 10 bases, leaving 20 bases between the germline ends. The CDR3 extends over 15 amino acids. Per the germline V gene, CDR1 is MGHRA and CDR2 is YSYEKL. CDR3 sequence (DNA): TGCGCCAGCAGCCAACCACAGGGACCGCGGGTAGGAGCTTTCTTT. This encodes CASSQPQGPRVGAFF.

This clonotype was observed a few times. The chain joins TRBV6-2 or TRBV6-3 to TRBJ1-6; possibly TRBD1 for D (5 bases). With 0 bases removed from V and 8 bases from J, the gap between germline ends came to 11 bases. Germline CDR1 reads MNHEY; CDR2 reads SVGEGT. The CDR3 runs to 15 residues. Here the CDR3 DNA reads TGTGCCAGCAGTTACTCGCGGACAACTGATTCACCCCTCCACTTT. Its translation is CASSYSRTTDSPLHF.

The gene calls are TRBV3-1 and TRBJ2-1; no definite D call. Germline assignment: CDR1 LGHDT and CDR2 YNNKEL (reference sequence). The CDR3 is 15 amino acids. Trimming stripped 0 bases from V and 8 bases from J, with 14 bases between. CDR3 in amino acids: CASSQDWNSRHEQFF. The DNA of the CDR3 is TGTGCCAGCAGCCAAGATTGGAATAGTCGCCATGAGCAGTTCTTC.

The CDR3 DNA sequence: TGTGCCAGCAGCTTACAGGGCGATTCTGGGCAGTACGTC. This translates into CASSLQGDSGQYV. The chain carries TRBV7-8 and TRBJ2-7; the D gene is possibly TRBD1 (5 bases). Germline lookup yields CDR1 SGHVS and CDR2 FQNEAQ. V lost 2 bases, J lost 9 bases, and 14 bases lay in between. This CDR3 spans 13 amino acids.

The chain uses TRBV7-2 and TRBJ2-5; 8 bases agree with TRBD1. CDR3 length equals 14 residues. Germline V gene lookup returns CDR1 SGHTA and CDR2 FQGNSA. J was trimmed by 5 bases and V by 5 bases; bases with no gene match: 7. The CDR3, as DNA: TGTGCCAGCAGCGGCGACAGGGGATTCGAGACCCAGTACTTC. The encoded protein is CASSGDRGFETQYF.